This T cell receptor beta chain appears in the sequencing data of a study of vaccination and CD4 T cells after COVID-19. Study at large: The post-COVID samples were taken a median roughly 100 days after diagnosis, anywhere from 35 to 161.

TCRdb processed the PCR reads anew with MiXCR; each CDR3 protein has one entry. The sample yields 20,000 to 25,000 distinct CDR3 sequences, under 60% seen once. Germline values: CDR1 MDHEN, CDR2 SYDVKM. Trimming stripped 6 bases from V and 2 bases from J, with 11 bases between. The CDR3 covers 13 residues. The starting material was CD4+ T cells from blood, obtained before SARS-CoV-2 vaccination. The rearrangement uses TRBV28 and TRBJ2-7, with D perhaps assigned TRBD1 or TRBD2 (6 bases each). This clonotype originated in a human donor who had recovered from COVID-19. CDR3 sequence (DNA): TGTGCCAGCAGGACTAGGACAGCCTACGAGCAGTACTTC. Amino acid sequence: CASRTRTAYEQYF.